The entry below gives a single TCR beta chain sequence along with its context. Antigen: not known. During its preparation, the TCRbeta library received unique molecular identifiers. TCRdb processed the PCR reads anew with MiXCR; each CDR3 protein has one entry. The sample carries 500,000 to 750,000 distinct CDR3 sequences, over 10% recorded once. These data originate in a study of T-cell reconstitution after alpha-beta-depleted transplantation in children. Study-level results: At around two months after transplant, the alpha-beta T cells were reportedly derived from several hundred expanded clones that came from non-depleted graft cells.

This receptor was taken from a male patient between 10 and 17 years old who had a stem cell transplant for acute myeloid leukemia, so the T cells may come from the graft donor. The material sequenced was PBMCs, mostly from graft donor cells, taken 360 days after TCRalphabeta/CD19-depleted stem cell transplant.

The CDR3 bases are TGTGCCAGCAGTTACGGCAGGGAGACCCAGTACTTC. As protein: CASSYGRETQYF. The gene calls are TRBV6-5 and TRBJ2-5; no clear D. CDR3 length equals 12 residues. V was trimmed by 2 bases and J by 5 bases, leaving 6 bases between them. The germline CDR1 and CDR2 sequences are MNHEY and SVGAGI.